These T cell receptor beta chains were read from a single sample in a study of response to subunit inactivated influenza vaccine. TCRdb reanalysed the RT-PCR reads using MiXCR and keeps one entry per CDR3 protein. This sample has about 520,000 distinct CDR3 sequences, with approximately 7.7% found just once. The source was PBMCs from blood, collected less than 30 months after vaccination. Every receptor here comes from a man between 50 and 70 years old who received an inactivated influenza vaccine. The CDR3 runs from the conserved cysteine through the conserved F or W. Fields, in order: V gene, D gene, clone size, J gene, CDR3 DNA, CDR3 protein. D genes are given only for firm matches. Size values are once, few and many counts, or a class for expanded clones, and some rows have none.

>TRBV7-8|.|few|TRBJ1-1
TGTGCCAGCAGCGGATACCGCCGAATGAACACTGAAGCTTTCTTT
CASSGYRRMNTEAFF
>TRBV12-3/TRBV12-4|.|many|TRBJ1-2
TGTGCCAGCAGGACGGTTGGGGGCTACACCTTC
CASRTVGGYTF
>TRBV5-1|.|.|TRBJ2-3
TGCGCCAGCAGCTTGGCCCTAAGCGCCAGCACAGATACGCAGTATTTT
CASSLALSASTDTQYF
>TRBV28|.|many|TRBJ2-3
TGTGCCAGCAGTTTGGTAGGCAGGACTCATAGCACAGATACGCAGTATTTT
CASSLVGRTHSTDTQYF
>TRBV29-1|.|.|TRBJ1-2
TGCAGCGTTTTTACAGCTAACTATGGCTACACCTTC
CSVFTANYGYTF
>TRBV4-1|TRBD2|.|TRBJ2-1
TGCGCCAGCAGCCAAGAGGCTAGCGGGATCGTCCAGAAGAGTTTCTTC
CASSQEASGIVQKSFF
>TRBV11-2|TRBD1|few|TRBJ2-7
TGTGCCAGCAGCGTCCCGGGACAGGGGAACTACGAGCAGTACTTC
CASSVPGQGNYEQYF
>TRBV29-1|.|many|TRBJ2-1
TGCAGCGTACGAGGTGGCAATGAGCAGTTCTTC
CSVRGGNEQFF
>TRBV4-1|.|.|TRBJ2-1
TGCGCCAGCAGCCAAGGTCTTGAAGTGCAGGACTATTACAATGAGCAGTTCTTC
CASSQGLEVQDYYNEQFF
>TRBV4-2|.|.|TRBJ2-2
TGTGCCAGCAGCCAAGATCGGGCCCGCGCCACCGGGGAGCTGTTTTTT
CASSQDRARATGELFF
>TRBV14|TRBD2|few|TRBJ2-3
TGTGCCAGCAGCCCGGGAGGTGGTCGTCGGCAGTATTTT
CASSPGGGRRQYF
>TRBV25-1|TRBD1|.|TRBJ1-1
TGTGCCAGCATGCTGACAGGGGGCAACACTGAAGCTTTCTTT
CASMLTGGNTEAFF
>TRBV24-1|TRBD2|few|TRBJ2-4
TGTGCCACCAGCCCCGGGACTAGCGTTTCCATTCAGTACTTC
CATSPGTSVSIQYF
>TRBV19|TRBD2|few|TRBJ2-2
TGTGCCAGTAGTCCCTCTAGCGGGCCCACCGGGGAGCTGTTTTTT
CASSPSSGPTGELFF
>TRBV6-2/TRBV6-3|.|.|TRBJ2-7
TGTGCCAGCAGTTACTCCCACGGACAGCTAAACTACGAGCAGTACTTC
CASSYSHGQLNYEQYF
>TRBV12-3/TRBV12-4|.|.|TRBJ1-5
TGTGCCAGCAGTTTAACTTCTACGGATCAGCCCCAGCATTTT
CASSLTSTDQPQHF
>TRBV27|.|many|TRBJ2-7
TGTGCCAGCAGTTTATCCCCATCCGACTACGAGCAGTACTTC
CASSLSPSDYEQYF
>TRBV4-1|.|few|TRBJ2-7
TGCGCCAGCAGACAAGAGATTGGACTTGGATCCTACGAGCAGTACTTC
CASRQEIGLGSYEQYF
>TRBV5-1|.|many|TRBJ2-3
TGCGCCAGCAGCAGGGACTCGATAGCAGCGGATACGCAGTATTTT
CASSRDSIAADTQYF
>TRBV7-2|TRBD1|few|TRBJ1-2
TGTGCCAGCGCCTTCACGGGACAGCTAAACTATGGCTACACCTTC
CASAFTGQLNYGYTF
>TRBV11-2|TRBD1|.|TRBJ1-4
TGTGCCAGCAGCAAGGGACAGACGAGGGCTAATGAAAAACTGTTTTTT
CASSKGQTRANEKLFF
>TRBV24-1|.|.|TRBJ2-3
TGTGCCACCAGTGATTTGGGGGAGTTAGATACGCAGTATTTT
CATSDLGELDTQYF
>TRBV30|.|.|TRBJ2-7
TGTGCCTGGAGCGAACTAGTTTCTTACGAGCAGTACTTC
CAWSELVSYEQYF
>TRBV4-3|.|.|TRBJ2-6
TGCGCCAGCAGCCAAGAGGGACATTTGATCTCTGGGGCCAACGTCCTGACTTTC
CASSQEGHLISGANVLTF
>TRBV18|.|many|TRBJ2-4
TGTGCCAGCTCAACCATGAGTAACCCCAAGTACTTC
CASSTMSNPKYF
>TRBV3-1|TRBD2|few|TRBJ2-1
TGTGCCAGCAGCCAGGGGGGCGGGAGGGCTGTCAATGAGCAGTTCTTC
CASSQGGGRAVNEQFF
>TRBV15|TRBD2|few|TRBJ2-2
TGTGCCACCAGCAGAGATCGGGGAGGGGTAACCGGGGAGCTGTTTTTT
CATSRDRGGVTGELFF
>TRBV6-5|.|.|TRBJ2-6
TGTGCCAGCAGTTACCTGGCAGTGGGCGCCAACGTCCTGACTTTC
CASSYLAVGANVLTF
>TRBV29-1|.|many|TRBJ2-5
TGCAGCGTTGAAGGGACTATCAGGACCCAGTACTTC
CSVEGTIRTQYF
>TRBV10-3|.|many|TRBJ2-1
TGTGCCATCAGTGAGCCTAGTGGCTTCTCCTACAATGAGCAGTTCTTC
CAISEPSGFSYNEQFF
>TRBV7-9|.|.|TRBJ2-7
TGTGCCAGCAGCTTAACGGCGGACTCCTACGAGCAGTACTTC
CASSLTADSYEQYF
>TRBV6-1|.|few|TRBJ2-3
TGTGCCAGCAAGGAACGTGGTACAGGCGCAGATACGCAGTATTTT
CASKERGTGADTQYF
>TRBV29-1|.|few|TRBJ2-3
TGCAGCGTTGATGAGAGGGGGAGCTCCACAGATACGCAGTATTTT
CSVDERGSSTDTQYF
>TRBV28|.|many|TRBJ1-4
TGTGCCAGCAGCCCGAGTTTGGAGGTGAACCATCTTAATGAAAAACTGTTTTTT
CASSPSLEVNHLNEKLFF
>TRBV9|TRBD1|few|TRBJ2-7
TGTGCCAGCAATAGAGGGACAGAATACGAGCAGTACTTC
CASNRGTEYEQYF
>TRBV6-2/TRBV6-3|.|few|TRBJ1-5
TGTGCCAGCAGTTACTCGCCAGGGTTACAGCCCCAGCATTTT
CASSYSPGLQPQHF
>TRBV29-1|TRBD2|many|TRBJ2-5
TGCAGCGTCCATAGTCGGACTAGCGGGAGGTGGCAAGAGACCCAGTACTTC
CSVHSRTSGRWQETQYF
>TRBV25-1|.|.|TRBJ1-3
TGTGCCAGCAGTGGTGGGTTCAGAAACACCATATATTTT
CASSGGFRNTIYF
>TRBV12-3/TRBV12-4|.|few|TRBJ2-3
TGTGCCAGCAGTTTAAGTCTGTCAGGGAGGACAGATACGCAGTATTTT
CASSLSLSGRTDTQYF
>TRBV11-1|.|few|TRBJ2-7
TGTGCCAGCAGCCGCGGGCGTGGCAATACCTACGAGCAGTACTTC
CASSRGRGNTYEQYF
>TRBV21-1|.|once|TRBJ2-3
TGTGCCAGCAGCAAAGCGGGAGTCGGCACAGATACGCAGTATTTT
CASSKAGVGTDTQYF
>TRBV20-1|.|many|TRBJ2-7
TGCAGTGTTCCGACAGCCTCCTACGAGCAGTACTTC
CSVPTASYEQYF
>TRBV5-1|TRBD2|few|TRBJ2-3
TGCGCCAGCAGCACCCTAGCGGGGGGCACAGATACGCAGTATTTT
CASSTLAGGTDTQYF
>TRBV7-8|.|.|TRBJ1-2
TGTGCCAGCAGCACCAGACAGGCGGGGGACTATGGCTACACCTTC
CASSTRQAGDYGYTF
>TRBV29-1|.|.|TRBJ2-1
TGCAGCGTTCCCGGTAACAATGAGCAGTTCTTC
CSVPGNNEQFF
>TRBV4-3|TRBD1|.|TRBJ2-3
TGCGCCAGCAGCCCAGGGACAGGGATGACAGATACGCAGTATTTT
CASSPGTGMTDTQYF
>TRBV7-2|.|.|TRBJ2-5
TGTGCCAGCAGCAAACGCTCCGGGACGGCCGGGGAGACCCAGTACTTC
CASSKRSGTAGETQYF
>TRBV5-6|TRBD1|.|TRBJ1-5
TGTGCCAGCAGCCCAGGACAGGGCACAGATACGCAGCATTTT
CASSPGQGTDTQHF
>TRBV12-3/TRBV12-4|.|few|TRBJ1-5
TGTGCCAGCAGTTTGGGCATGGACGAGGCTAGCAATCAGCCCCAGCATTTT
CASSLGMDEASNQPQHF
>TRBV25-1|TRBD2|few|TRBJ2-1
TGTGCCAGCAGTGAATCTGTACTAGCGGGCTACAATGAGCAGTTCTTC
CASSESVLAGYNEQFF
>TRBV2|.|few|TRBJ1-5
TGTGCCAGAGGGGGTACAGCTGATAGCAATCAGCCCCAGCATTTT
CARGGTADSNQPQHF
>TRBV29-1|TRBD2|few|TRBJ2-5
TGCAGCGTTGAAGAACTAGCGGGGGGCCTCGAGACCCAGTACTTC
CSVEELAGGLETQYF
>TRBV27|.|many|TRBJ2-7
TGTGCCAGCAGCTTCAGCGGGGACAGCTCCTACGAGCAGTACTTC
CASSFSGDSSYEQYF
>TRBV27|.|.|TRBJ2-7
TGTGCCAGCACCAGAACAGGGGCTAGCGGCGAGCAGTACTTC
CASTRTGASGEQYF
>TRBV11-2|TRBD2|many|TRBJ2-7
TGTGCCAGCAGCCAGGGACTAGCGGGGATCTACGAGCAGTACTTC
CASSQGLAGIYEQYF
>TRBV4-1|.|.|TRBJ1-2
TGCGCCAGCAGCCTAGGGCTCACGGCCTATGGCTACACCTTC
CASSLGLTAYGYTF
>TRBV10-3|.|many|TRBJ1-1
TGTGCCATCAGTGCGAGTGGAGGGATGAACACTGAAGCTTTCTTT
CAISASGGMNTEAFF